Following are 25 T cell receptor beta chains from one sample sequenced in a study of early T cells in non-severe SARS-CoV-2 infection. TCRdb reanalysed the 5' RACE reads using MiXCR and keeps one entry per CDR3 protein. Among roughly 80,000 distinct CDR3 sequences listed, 5% to 7% were seen once. Material: whole blood. These receptor sequences come from an adult who was a healthcare worker with PCR-confirmed SARS-CoV-2 infection or an uninfected control (not recorded which).

This clonotype was picked up many times. J is TRBJ2-5 and V is TRBV20-1, with D perhaps matching TRBD2 (6 bases). This CDR3 has 13 residues. The V end was cut by 6 bases, the J end by 5 bases, with 16 bases between. The V gene's germline CDR1 is DFQATT and CDR2 SNEGSKA (reference sequence). CDR3 protein: CSAAGIEGETQYF. In nucleotides, the CDR3 is TGCAGTGCAGCGGGCATCGAGGGGGAGACCCAGTACTTC.

The chain carries TRBV6-6 and TRBJ1-6; D ambiguous. The CDR3 length is 15 residues. The V gene's germline CDR1 is MNHNY and CDR2 SVGAGI (reference sequence). The V end lost 4 bases, the J end lost 3 bases, and 10 bases lay between the germline ends. CDR3 DNA: TGTGCCAGCAGTTTCGTAGGGAGCTATAATTCACCCCTCCACTTT. This encodes CASSFVGSYNSPLHF.

This clonotype was counted only a few times. DNA of the CDR3: TGTGCCAGCAGCTTCAGTCAGGGTGAGCAGTTCTTC. Protein product: CASSFSQGEQFF. The chain couples TRBV11-1 to TRBJ2-1; tentatively, D is TRBD1 (5 bases). Looked up from germline, CDR1 is SGHAT and CDR2 is FQDESV (reference sequence). V gave up 3 bases and J gave up 9 bases, with 9 bases separating them. The CDR3 is 12 residues long.

This clonotype was picked up a small number of times. The chain links TRBV10-3 to TRBJ2-1; 10 bases map to TRBD1. The V segment lost 3 bases and the J segment 3 bases; nucleotides outside the gene matches: 5. The CDR3 extends over 16 amino acids. Germline CDR1 and CDR2: ENHRY and SYGVKD. CDR3 DNA sequence: TGTGCCATCAGTGACCCCCGGGACAGGGGCTACAATGAGCAGTTCTTC. This codes for CAISDPRDRGYNEQFF.

In its sample, this clonotype was seen many times. This chain links TRBV20-1 with TRBJ2-7; D unclear. The CDR3 is 13 amino acids. The V gene lost 4 bases and the J gene lost 2 bases, with 12 bases spanning the gap. CDR1 and CDR2 from the germline V gene are DFQATT and SNEGSKA (reference sequence). In DNA, the CDR3 is TGCAGTGCTAACCCCCCTAGGGCCTACGAGCAGTACTTC. Protein sequence: CSANPPRAYEQYF.

The chain recombines TRBV7-7 with TRBJ2-5; 9 nucleotides agree with TRBD2. Germline V gene sequence: CDR1 SSHAT, CDR2 FNYEAQ (reference sequence). J was trimmed by 1 base and V by 1 base; bases with no gene match: 4. There are 16 residues in the CDR3. CDR3 protein: CASSLGLAGRQETQYF. In DNA, the CDR3 is TGTGCCAGCAGCTTAGGCCTAGCGGGGCGCCAAGAGACCCAGTACTTC. The entire variable domain, with the rest obtained from reference TRBV7-7 and TRBJ2-5, is as follows: GAGVSQSPRYKVTKRGQDVTLRCDPISSHATLYWYQQALGQGPEFLTYFNYEAQPDKSGLPSDRFSAERPEGSISTLTIQRTEQRDSAMYRCASSLGLAGRQETQYFGPGTRLLVL.

This chain connects TRBV27 to TRBJ1-6; TRBD1 might be the D (5 bases). The CDR3 length is 15 residues. Germline V gene data show CDR1 as MNHEY and CDR2 as SMNVEV (reference sequence). Between the trimmed V and J ends, which lost 2 bases and 10 bases, there was a span of 15 bases. The CDR3 region has the DNA TGTGCCAGCAGTTTAAGGGCAGACGGGGGATCACCCCTCCACTTT. Encoded protein: CASSLRADGGSPLHF.

The gene calls are TRBV11-2 and TRBJ1-1; D might be TRBD1 (5 bases). Between the trimmed V and J ends, which lost 2 bases and 1 base, there was a span of 8 bases. The CDR3 sequence is 14 residues long. Germline CDR1 SGHAT, CDR2 FQNNGV. The CDR3, as DNA: TGTGCCAGCAGCTTAAGACAGCGGAACACTGAAGCTTTCTTT. Translating it yields CASSLRQRNTEAFF.

This clonotype was picked up many times. This chain uses TRBV20-1 with TRBJ2-7, with D perhaps matching TRBD2 (6 bases). Germline CDR1 is DFQATT and CDR2 is SNEGSKA (reference sequence). This CDR3 spans 12 amino acids. The V and J ends lost 5 bases and 4 bases respectively, with 12 bases between them. This chain's CDR3 is CSALHREYEQYF. The CDR3 DNA reads as TGCAGTGCTTTACACCGGGAGTACGAGCAGTACTTC.

There are a few counts of this clonotype. The chain has TRBV10-1 and TRBJ1-5, with unresolved D. V lost 9 bases, J lost 5 bases, and 11 bases lay in between. Germline V lookup: CDR1 WNHNN, CDR2 SYGVQD (reference sequence). This CDR3 has 12 amino acids. Here the CDR3 reads CASRGSHQPQHF. In DNA, the CDR3 is TGCGCCAGTCGAGGGTCGCATCAGCCCCAGCATTTT.

The sample holds a few counts of this clonotype. The V gene is TRBV6-5, the J gene TRBJ1-2; D is ambiguous. CDR1 MNHEY and CDR2 SVGAGI come from the germline V gene. Between the trimmed V and J ends, which lost 5 bases and 2 bases, there was a span of 12 bases. The CDR3 consists of 14 residues. As DNA, the CDR3 is TGTGCCAGCAGTCAGGCCACCGGGAACTATGGCTACACCTTC. It codes for CASSQATGNYGYTF.

The chain links TRBV7-9 to TRBJ2-3, with D unclear. Germline lookup yields CDR1 SEHNR and CDR2 FQNEAQ (reference sequence). V was trimmed by 5 bases and J by 3 bases, leaving 6 bases between them. This CDR3 contains 12 residues. CDR3: CASSHITDTQYF. For the CDR3, the DNA is TGTGCCAGCAGCCATATTACAGATACGCAGTATTTT. Full variable domain (remainder filled in from reference TRBV7-9 and TRBJ2-3): DTGVSQNPRHKITKRGQNVTFRCDPISEHNRLYWYRQTLGQGPEFLTYFQNEAQLEKSRLLSDRFSAERPKGSFSTLEIQRTEQGDSAMYLCASSHITDTQYFGPGTRLTVL.

In this sample, this clonotype turned up many times. The gene calls are TRBV11-2 and TRBJ2-5; the D gene is possibly TRBD1 (6 bases). Germline V gene sequence: CDR1 SGHAT, CDR2 FQNNGV. The CDR3 extends over 14 amino acids. With 5 bases removed from V and 5 bases from J, the gap between germline ends came to 15 bases. CDR3 region: CASSRNRAGETQYF. In nucleotides, the CDR3 is TGTGCCAGCAGCCGAAACAGGGCAGGGGAGACCCAGTACTTC.

Many counts were recorded for this clonotype. This chain joins TRBV4-1 and TRBJ2-7, with D tentatively TRBD2 (5 bases). The CDR3 consists of 14 residues. Germline V gives CDR1 MGHRA, CDR2 YSYEKL. V was clipped by 0 bases and J by 4 bases, with 10 bases between them. In DNA, the CDR3 is TGCGCCAGCAGCCAAGATTTAAGGAGGTACGAGCAGTACTTC. Protein: CASSQDLRRYEQYF.

By share of the sample, this clonotype is large. The rearrangement links TRBV4-3 to TRBJ2-1; D perhaps matches TRBD2 (5 bases). Germline CDR1 reads LGHNA; CDR2 reads YSLEER. Trimming left V 1 base short and J 4 bases short, with 8 bases between. The CDR3 consists of 14 residues. The CDR3 bases are TGCGCCAGCAGCCAAGGCCGGGATTACAATGAGCAGTTCTTC. It yields the protein CASSQGRDYNEQFF.

This clonotype has a count of ten or more. The rearrangement links TRBV10-1 to TRBJ1-1; D not certain. Per germline, CDR1 WNHNN and CDR2 SYGVQD (reference sequence). Trimming shortened V by 5 bases and J by 7 bases, and 14 bases separated the two germline ends. The CDR3 totals 13 residues. The CDR3 loop is CASSRTMGGEAFF. CDR3 DNA: TGCGCCAGCAGTCGAACTATGGGCGGTGAAGCTTTCTTT.

J is TRBJ2-1 and V is TRBV12-3 or TRBV12-4; the D gene is possibly TRBD1 (5 bases). CDR3 size: 14 residues. The V and J ends lost 0 bases and 4 bases respectively, with 7 bases between them. CDR3 nucleotides: TGTGCCAGCAGTTTAGCGACAGTTTACAATGAGCAGTTCTTC. Translating gives CASSLATVYNEQFF.

This clonotype was counted many times. This chain connects TRBV11-2 to TRBJ2-1; 9 nucleotides agree with TRBD2. V shed 5 bases and J 5 bases; nucleotides not matched to a gene: 7. This CDR3 is 15 amino acids long. Germline CDR1 SGHAT, CDR2 FQNNGV. The CDR3 sequence: CASSPRVAGDNEQFF. Here the CDR3 DNA reads TGTGCCAGCAGCCCGAGGGTAGCGGGAGACAATGAGCAGTTCTTC.

This clonotype was seen repeatedly, ten times or more. The CDR3 DNA reads TGTGCCTGGAGTACCCAATTTAGCGGCTACACCTTC. The encoded protein is CAWSTQFSGYTF. The rearrangement uses TRBV30 and TRBJ1-2; D remains unclear. Germline-derived CDR1 and CDR2 are GTSNPN and SVGIG (reference sequence). CDR3 length: 12 amino acids. With 2 bases removed from V and 8 bases from J, the gap between germline ends came to 12 bases.

This clonotype appeared many times. The rearrangement joins TRBV10-2 to TRBJ2-3, with D tentatively TRBD2 (6 bases). V lost 6 bases to trimming and J lost 1 base, with 14 bases between them. The CDR3 is 15 amino acids. Germline CDR1 is WSHSY and CDR2 is SAAADI. CDR3 bases: TGCGCCAGCAGCGCTAAGCCGGGGGGCACAGATACGCAGTATTTT. It translates to CASSAKPGGTDTQYF.

This clonotype was seen at least ten times. The CDR3 region has the DNA TGTGCCAGCAGCTTAGGCCCTAGCGGGATGTACGAGCAGTACTTC. Its translation: CASSLGPSGMYEQYF. The V gene is TRBV7-8, the J gene TRBJ2-7; 9 bases map to TRBD2. The junction had 5 bases not matched to a gene; V was cut back by 1 base and J by 4 bases. From germline, CDR1 is SGHVS and CDR2 FQNEAQ. This CDR3 is 15 amino acids long.

This clonotype was counted between two and nine times. The chain joins TRBV10-2 to TRBJ2-3; 10 bases are shared with TRBD2. V trimming: 8 bases; J trimming: 6 bases; junction bases outside the gene matches: 11. The CDR3 is made up of 15 amino acids. Germline V gives CDR1 WSHSY, CDR2 SAAADI. CDR3: CASAPLAGGGDTQYF. CDR3 nucleotides: TGCGCCAGCGCACCTTTAGCGGGAGGAGGGGATACGCAGTATTTT.

Ten or more counts support this clonotype. V usage is TRBV10-3 and J usage is TRBJ1-6, with 7 bases lining up with TRBD1. Germline assignment: CDR1 ENHRY and CDR2 SYGVKD. With 10 bases clipped from V and 6 bases from J, the junction kept 9 bases outside the gene matches. The CDR3 runs 14 residues. In DNA form, the CDR3 reads TGTGCCACTACCCGGGACAGAGTTAATTCACCCCTCCACTTT. Protein sequence: CATTRDRVNSPLHF.

This clonotype was detected only a few times. The chain carries TRBV29-1 and TRBJ2-7; 9 bases fit TRBD2. The CDR3 has 13 amino acids. Trimming took 6 bases from V and 2 from J; bases not matched to a gene: 5. CDR1 and CDR2 from the germline V gene are SQVTM and ANQGSEA. The CDR3 region has the DNA TGCAGCGTCGAGACTAGCGGCACCTACGAGCAGTACTTC. The encoded protein is CSVETSGTYEQYF.

On this clonotype: A much larger clone lies one base from this, so it may be a read error. J is TRBJ2-4 and V is TRBV4-3; 8 bases align to TRBD1. V lost 1 base and J lost 12; bases outside the gene matches: 14. The CDR3 runs 16 residues. CDR1 and CDR2 from the germline V gene are LGHNA and YSLEER. The CDR3 DNA is TGCGCCAGCAGCCAAGCCGCACACAGGGGGTCAGGCAATCAGTACTTC. This gives the protein CASSQAAHRGSGNQYF.